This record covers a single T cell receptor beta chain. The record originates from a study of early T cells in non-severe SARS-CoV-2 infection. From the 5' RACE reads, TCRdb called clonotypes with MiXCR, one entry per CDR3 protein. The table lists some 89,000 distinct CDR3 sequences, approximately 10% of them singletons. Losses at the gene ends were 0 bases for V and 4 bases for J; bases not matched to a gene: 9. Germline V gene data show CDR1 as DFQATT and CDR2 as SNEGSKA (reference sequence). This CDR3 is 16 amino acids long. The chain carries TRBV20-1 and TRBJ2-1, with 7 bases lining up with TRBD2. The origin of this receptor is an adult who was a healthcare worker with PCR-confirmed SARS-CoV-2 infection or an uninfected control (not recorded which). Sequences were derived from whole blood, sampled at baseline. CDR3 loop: CSARDPRGSSYNEQFF. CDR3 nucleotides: TGCAGTGCTAGAGATCCGCGCGGGAGCAGTTACAATGAGCAGTTCTTC.